Shown below are 32 T cell receptor beta chains from a single sample sequenced in a study of spatial heterogeneity in lung cancer. MiXCR, applied by TCRdb to the 5' RACE reads, yields one record per CDR3 protein. The repertoire holds tens of thousands of distinct CDR3 sequences, about 7.9% seen once, with around a tenth in the top ten. This sample's time point: blood at routine non-recurrence follow-up after resection. The sample was PBMCs, taken at follow-up. The origin of the receptors is a male donor with early-stage non-small cell lung cancer.

This chain's CDR3 is CSALQGAVGYTF. CDR3 nucleotide sequence: TGCAGCGCTCTCCAGGGGGCGGTTGGCTACACCTTC. V is TRBV29-1 and J is TRBJ1-2; 8 positions agree with TRBD1. Looked up from germline, CDR1 is SQVTM and CDR2 is ANQGSEA. The CDR3 length is 12 residues. The V gene end was trimmed by 7 bases and the J gene end by 7 bases; junction bases not matched to a gene: 8.

This clonotype was recorded many times. The rearrangement links TRBV12-3 or TRBV12-4 to TRBJ2-3; 8 bases agree with TRBD2. Trimming removed 3 bases from V and 4 bases from J; junction bases left unmatched: 3. This CDR3 has 14 amino acids. The CDR3 region has the DNA TGTGCCAGCAGTTTTGTAGCGGGGTCAGATACGCAGTATTTT. Protein sequence: CASSFVAGSDTQYF.

This clonotype showed up many times. This chain links TRBV10-3 with TRBJ1-4, with a tentative D call TRBD1 (6 bases). The ends were cut back, 3 bases at V and 0 bases at J, with 8 bases in the middle. The CDR3 contains 15 residues. Germline V lookup: CDR1 ENHRY, CDR2 SYGVKD. This chain's CDR3 is CAISDTGTTNEKLFF. DNA for the CDR3: TGTGCCATCAGTGATACAGGGACAACTAATGAAAAACTGTTTTTT.

This clonotype was counted ten times or more. This rearrangement joins TRBV24-1 to TRBJ2-3, with 13 bases lining up with TRBD2. The J segment lost 0 bases and the V segment lost 6 bases, leaving 5 bases of the junction unmatched. Germline lookup yields CDR1 KGHDR and CDR2 SFDVKD. CDR3 length: 17 residues. CDR3 protein: CATSTGTSGASTDTQYF. The CDR3 nucleotides are TGTGCCACCAGTACTGGGACTAGCGGGGCTAGCACAGATACGCAGTATTTT.

This clonotype has only a few counts. V gene TRBV5-6 combines with J gene TRBJ1-1, with a possible D match to TRBD1 (5 bases). Germline loops: CDR1 SGHDT, CDR2 YYEEEE. V gave up 0 bases and J gave up 10 bases, with 13 bases separating them. This CDR3 spans 13 amino acids. CDR3 in DNA: TGTGCCAGCAGCTTGGGGAGACAGAGTGGAGCTTTCTTT. As protein: CASSLGRQSGAFF.

This clonotype was seen repeatedly, ten times or more. This rearrangement joins TRBV11-2 to TRBJ2-1, with D tentatively TRBD2 (7 bases). The CDR3 is 17 residues long. Germline CDR1 reads SGHAT; CDR2 reads FQNNGV. The V end lost 4 bases, the J end lost 7 bases, and 23 bases lay between the germline ends. In DNA form, the CDR3 reads TGTGCCAGCAGCTCCTCCCTTTGGGGGGGGGCGGGGAATGAGCAGTTCTTC. It codes for CASSSSLWGGAGNEQFF. The variable domain in full, with the rest retrieved from reference TRBV11-2 and TRBJ2-1, is EAGVAQSPRYKIIEKRQSVAFWCNPISGHATLYWYQQILGQGPKLLIQFQNNGVVDDSQLPKDRFSAERLKGVDSTLKIQPAKLEDSAVYLCASSSSLWGGAGNEQFFGPGTRLTVL.

This clonotype was recorded at least ten times. V and J are TRBV28 and TRBJ1-5; 9 bases line up with TRBD1. Germline values: CDR1 MDHEN, CDR2 SYDVKM. The CDR3 covers 14 residues. V lost 7 bases, J lost 5 bases, and 6 bases stayed unmatched. This chain's CDR3 is CASNPGQGDQPQHF. The CDR3 DNA reads TGTGCCAGCAATCCGGGACAGGGTGATCAGCCCCAGCATTTT.

This clonotype was recorded many times. The chain is built from TRBV27 and TRBJ2-3; D is unclear. The CDR3 loop spans 14 amino acids. CDR1 and CDR2 (germline): MNHEY, SMNVEV (reference sequence). Trimming shortened V by 5 bases and J by 5 bases, and 14 bases separated the two germline ends. CDR3 loop: CASSRPGVQDTQYF. CDR3 in DNA: TGTGCCAGCAGTCGACCGGGCGTTCAAGATACGCAGTATTTT.

The sample holds many counts of this clonotype. The chain has TRBV14 and TRBJ2-1; 15 bases line up with TRBD2. From germline, CDR1 is SGHDN and CDR2 FVKESK. This CDR3 spans 16 amino acids. V dropped 1 base and J dropped 9; count of bases not matched to a gene: 4. This CDR3 reads CASSQVGTSGGSEQFF. In DNA, the CDR3 is TGTGCCAGCAGCCAAGTCGGGACTAGCGGGGGGAGTGAGCAGTTCTTC. The full variable domain, its missing parts supplied by reference TRBV14 and TRBJ2-1, is EAGVTQFPSHSVIEKGQTVTLRCDPISGHDNLYWYRRVMGKEIKFLLHFVKESKQDESGMPNNRFLAERTGGTYSTLKVQPAELEDSGVYFCASSQVGTSGGSEQFFGPGTRLTVL.

At least ten counts were recorded for this clonotype. The chain couples TRBV7-9 to TRBJ1-4, with D tentatively TRBD1 (5 bases). This CDR3 has 16 amino acids. Deletions cut 2 bases from V and 5 bases from J, with 15 bases between. Germline loops: CDR1 SEHNR, CDR2 FQNEAQ (reference sequence). In DNA, the CDR3 is TGTGCCAGCAGCTTAATTGGCGTCGGGGGAAATGAAAAACTGTTTTTT. Translation: CASSLIGVGGNEKLFF.

This clonotype was counted many times. The V call is TRBV20-1, the J call TRBJ2-5; 7 bases are a match to TRBD1. Germline V lookup: CDR1 DFQATT, CDR2 SNEGSKA (reference sequence). This CDR3 is 14 amino acids long. The V gene end was trimmed by 6 bases and the J gene end by 5 bases; junction bases not matched to a gene: 12. CDR3: CSATGQRAMETQYF. Here the CDR3 DNA reads TGCAGTGCCACGGGACAGCGAGCAATGGAGACCCAGTACTTC.

This clonotype was seen ten or more times. The J gene is TRBJ1-2, the V gene TRBV7-9; D unclear. The germline gives CDR1 SEHNR, CDR2 FQNEAQ (reference sequence). V lost 5 bases to trimming and J lost 5 bases, with 21 bases between them. There are 16 residues in the CDR3. The CDR3 DNA reads as TGTGCCAGCAGCCCGGAAATGGCTTACTGGGTTTATGGCTACACCTTC. Translated, it gives CASSPEMAYWVYGYTF.

This clonotype has ten or more counts. The chain employs TRBV5-5 and TRBJ2-1; D call uncertain. This CDR3 has 15 amino acids. The germline CDR1 and CDR2 sequences are SGHKS and YYEKEE (reference sequence). Between the trimmed V and J ends, which lost 3 bases and 0 bases, there was a span of 10 bases. The CDR3 sequence: CASSWATSSYNEQFF. CDR3 sequence (DNA): TGTGCCAGCAGCTGGGCTACGAGCTCCTACAATGAGCAGTTCTTC.

This clonotype appeared many times. The J gene is TRBJ2-1, the V gene TRBV3-1; tentative D call: TRBD1 (5 bases). The germline gives CDR1 LGHDT, CDR2 YNNKEL (reference sequence). The CDR3 runs to 13 residues. Trimming removed 2 bases at V and 9 bases at J, with 11 bases between. The CDR3 loop reads CASSQSGAFEQFF. The CDR3 bases are TGTGCCAGCAGCCAATCTGGGGCGTTTGAGCAGTTCTTC.

This clonotype was counted many times. This chain uses TRBV3-1 with TRBJ2-1; tentative D call: TRBD1 (5 bases). The CDR3 runs 17 residues. V shed 1 base and J shed 6 bases, with 19 bases lying between them. Germline loops: CDR1 LGHDT, CDR2 YNNKEL (reference sequence). CDR3 in amino acids: CASSQAVGAGHLNEQFF. In nucleotides, the CDR3 is TGTGCCAGCAGCCAAGCGGTGGGTGCAGGGCATCTCAATGAGCAGTTCTTC.

Many counts were recorded for this clonotype. J is TRBJ2-1 and V is TRBV19; D is uncertain. Germline loops: CDR1 LNHDA, CDR2 SQIVND (reference sequence). This CDR3 is 14 amino acids long. With 3 bases removed from V and 6 bases from J, the gap between germline ends came to 12 bases. This CDR3 reads CASSIDGWGNEQFF. Written as DNA, the CDR3 is TGTGCCAGTAGTATCGATGGGTGGGGCAATGAGCAGTTCTTC.

This clonotype was picked up many times. This chain joins TRBV6-2 or TRBV6-3 and TRBJ2-5; D gene ambiguous. The V end lost 4 bases, the J end lost 3 bases, and 9 bases lay between the germline ends. The CDR3 totals 13 residues. Per the germline V gene, CDR1 is MNHEY and CDR2 is SVGEGT. CDR3 region: CASSWSREETQYF. In DNA form, the CDR3 reads TGTGCCAGCAGTTGGTCCAGAGAAGAGACCCAGTACTTC.

This clonotype was recorded at least ten times. CDR3 DNA sequence: TGCAGCGGTTCGAACACCGGGGAGCTGTTTTTT. The encoded protein is CSGSNTGELFF. V gene TRBV29-1 combines with J gene TRBJ2-2; D is uncertain. Deletions cut 7 bases from V and 0 bases from J, with 3 bases between. Per the germline V gene, CDR1 is SQVTM and CDR2 is ANQGSEA. The CDR3 totals 11 residues.

The sample holds many counts of this clonotype. The chain couples TRBV7-9 to TRBJ2-3, with unresolved D. V lost 5 bases and J 8 bases, leaving 8 bases between the germline ends. This CDR3 spans 11 amino acids. The germline gives CDR1 SEHNR, CDR2 FQNEAQ (reference sequence). The CDR3 nucleotides are TGTGCCAGCAGCCCTTCGGGTACGCAGTATTTT. Protein sequence: CASSPSGTQYF.

This clonotype occurred a few times. The chain uses TRBV7-2 and TRBJ2-7; D is undetermined. The CDR3 consists of 13 residues. CDR1 is SGHTA, CDR2 FQGNSA, per germline. V gave up 5 bases and J gave up 3 bases, with 11 bases separating them. CDR3 sequence reads: CASSHPDGYEQYF. The CDR3 DNA is TGTGCCAGCAGCCACCCGGACGGCTACGAGCAGTACTTC.

This clonotype was seen ten or more times. The chain has TRBV5-1 and TRBJ1-2, with a possible D match to TRBD1 (6 bases). V lost 4 bases and J lost 3, with 19 bases in between. Germline CDR1 SGHRS, CDR2 YFSETQ. The CDR3 sequence is 16 residues long. The CDR3 is CASSPSGSGAHYGYTF. CDR3 DNA: TGCGCCAGCAGCCCTTCTGGGTCAGGGGCCCACTATGGCTACACCTTC.

This clonotype was recorded many times. At one boundary the junction diverges from the germline segment, which might be a read error. In nucleotides, the CDR3 is TGTGCCAGCAGCGTAGAGGGACAGCAACCTTTC. This codes for CASSVEGQQPF. This rearrangement joins TRBV7-9 to TRBJ2-1; 7 bases align to TRBD1. The germline CDR1 and CDR2 sequences are SEHNR and FQNEAQ (reference sequence). The CDR3 runs 11 residues.

There are many counts of this clonotype. The chain joins TRBV20-1 to TRBJ1-6; D is perhaps TRBD1 (5 bases). The CDR3 consists of 19 residues. V was shortened by 1 base and J by 0 bases, with 19 bases between the two germline ends. Germline assignment: CDR1 DFQATT and CDR2 SNEGSKA (reference sequence). The CDR3 nucleotides read TGCAGTGCTAGAGTTGATACACAGGTAGTGAGCTCCTATAATTCACCCCTCCACTTT. Its translation is CSARVDTQVVSSYNSPLHF.

This clonotype has at least ten counts. The V call is TRBV6-5, the J call TRBJ1-2, with D perhaps matching TRBD1 (6 bases). Between the trimmed V and J ends, which lost 3 bases and 2 bases, there was a span of 13 bases. This CDR3 comprises 15 residues. Germline loops: CDR1 MNHEY, CDR2 SVGAGI. CDR3 sequence (DNA): TGTGCCAGCAGTTATGCTGGGGGCTTAAACTATGGCTACACCTTC. Its translation: CASSYAGGLNYGYTF.

The sample holds many counts of this clonotype. This chain links TRBV7-3 with TRBJ2-2; D is uncertain. V was pared by 4 bases and J by 2 bases, with 14 bases between. The CDR3 runs 16 residues. Germline-derived CDR1 and CDR2 are SGHTA and FQGTGA. The CDR3 DNA reads as TGTGCCAGCAGCTCCTTTTCCCCGCAAAACACCGGGGAGCTGTTTTTT. The encoded protein is CASSSFSPQNTGELFF.

The genes are TRBV29-1 and TRBJ1-2, with 7 positions matching TRBD1. This CDR3 contains 14 residues. Germline V CDR1 and CDR2: SQVTM, ANQGSEA. CDR3 nucleotides: TGCACAGTTGAGGGGGGACAGCCCTACTATGGCTACACCTTC. Its protein is CTVEGGQPYYGYTF.

The sample holds many counts of this clonotype. The J gene is TRBJ1-2, the V gene TRBV7-9, with TRBD1 as a possible D gene (5 bases). Germline V gives CDR1 SEHNR, CDR2 FQNEAQ (reference sequence). The CDR3 loop spans 13 amino acids. The V end was cut by 4 bases, the J end by 2 bases, with 8 bases between. CDR3 sequence: CASSSQENYGYTF. The CDR3 nucleotides read TGTGCCAGCAGCTCACAGGAGAACTATGGCTACACCTTC.

This clonotype showed up many times. CDR3 amino acids: CSVARAGGELFF. CDR3 DNA: TGCAGCGTGGCACGTGCGGGCGGGGAGCTGTTTTTT. V usage is TRBV29-1 and J usage is TRBJ2-2; a weak D match, TRBD2 (5 bases). Germline V gene data show CDR1 as SQVTM and CDR2 as ANQGSEA. This CDR3 is built from 12 residues. Trimming removed 6 bases at V and 7 bases at J, with 12 bases between.

Ten or more counts support this clonotype. The J gene is TRBJ1-5, the V gene TRBV18; 11 positions agree with TRBD1. Germline values: CDR1 KGHSH, CDR2 LQKENI. V trimming: 5 bases; J trimming: 7 bases; junction bases outside the gene matches: 19. This CDR3 region has 19 residues. The CDR3 DNA follows: TGTGCCAGCTCAGCTACCGGGACAGGGGGAATGGTAGCGACCCAGCCCCAGCATTTT. Amino acids: CASSATGTGGMVATQPQHF.

The sample holds a few counts of this clonotype. V gene TRBV5-1 combines with J gene TRBJ2-4; tentatively, D is TRBD2 (5 bases). The CDR3 totals 13 residues. Germline loops: CDR1 SGHRS, CDR2 YFSETQ. V was pared by 2 bases and J by 8 bases, with 11 bases between. The chain's CDR3 is CASSFRSEDIQYF. CDR3 coding DNA: TGCGCCAGCAGCTTTCGGTCGGAGGACATTCAGTACTTC.

This clonotype was seen repeatedly, ten times or more. The gene calls are TRBV19 and TRBJ1-5, with D unclear. V was pared by 3 bases and J by 4 bases, with 7 bases between. Germline CDR1 is LNHDA and CDR2 is SQIVND (reference sequence). The CDR3 consists of 13 residues. CDR3: CASSMMGNQPQHF. The CDR3 coding sequence is TGTGCCAGTAGTATGATGGGAAATCAGCCCCAGCATTTT.

This clonotype came up many times. The chain couples TRBV29-1 to TRBJ2-5; a weak D match, TRBD2 (6 bases). Deletions cut 1 base from V and 1 base from J, with 13 bases between. Germline CDR1 is SQVTM and CDR2 is ANQGSEA. The CDR3 has 15 residues. CDR3 residues: CSVEGLPSVQETQYF. Written as DNA, the CDR3 is TGCAGCGTTGAAGGGCTGCCTAGCGTCCAAGAGACCCAGTACTTC.